This entry concerns a single T cell receptor beta chain. This sample is part of a study of blood T cell repertoires in COVID-19. The CDR3 is made up of 15 amino acids. The germline CDR1 and CDR2 sequences are MNHNY and SVGAGI (reference sequence). Trimming took 7 bases from V and 2 from J; bases not matched to a gene: 8. In the authors' methods: By means of reference gene primer amplification, nucleated cell counts were estimated. Data came from immunoSEQ multiplex PCR; TCRdb stores just in-frame clones and leaves some out. From that table come the V and J calls and clone size; the DNA was used to work out D and trimming. The profile shows 130,000 or so clones, more than 60% of them singletons.

V is TRBV6-6 and J is TRBJ1-3; 7 bases match TRBD1. This clonotype was obtained from a woman in her seventies with acute or convalescent COVID-19. Sequencing was carried out using peripheral blood. The CDR3 DNA reads as TGTGCCAGCACTTTAACAGGGGCTACTGGAAACACCATATATTTT. Protein product: CASTLTGATGNTIYF.